The TCR beta chain under discussion was sequenced for a study of T-cell reconstitution after alpha-beta-depleted transplantation in children. Study results and caveats: Some patients showed high day-60 TCRbeta diversity, which derived from surviving recipient T cells and thymic progenitors. Where alpha-beta T cells came from about two months after transplant was reportedly several hundred expanded graft clones. Hyperexpanded clones declined; after one year, newly produced T cells mostly supplied diversity.

TCRbeta library construction was performed incorporating unique molecular identifiers. One entry per CDR3 protein results from TCRdb running MiXCR on the PCR reads. The table lists around 90,000 distinct CDR3 sequences, roughly a sixth of them singletons, with 15% to 20% in the top ten. As regards this clonotype: The antigen is not known.

CDR3 length equals 12 residues. Germline assignment: CDR1 SEHNR and CDR2 FQNEAQ (reference sequence). Between the trimmed V and J ends, which lost 5 bases and 3 bases, there was a span of 4 bases. The sequenced sample was PBMCs, mostly from graft donor cells, obtained 180 days after TCRalphabeta/CD19-depleted stem cell transplant. The source is a male patient aged 2-15 years who had a stem cell transplant for acute lymphoblastic leukemia, so the T cells may come from the graft donor. The V call is TRBV7-9, the J call TRBJ2-2; D call uncertain. In DNA, the CDR3 is TGTGCCAGCAGCGTATACACCGGGGAGCTGTTTTTT. Translated: CASSVYTGELFF.